Listed here are 27 T cell receptor beta chains from one sample, sequenced in a study of blood T cell repertoires in COVID-19. Repertoires were generated with immunoSEQ multiplex PCR, while TCRdb's copy carries only in-frame clones and drops some. The table lists 55,000 to 80,000 clones, approximately 88% of them singletons, with 2% to 2.5% in the top ten. Sequenced sample: peripheral blood. Source of these receptors: a human donor in a cohort sampled during active COVID-19.

This clone was detected only a few times. This rearrangement joins TRBV4-3 to TRBJ1-2, with 8 nucleotides matching TRBD1. Trimming at V came to 4 bases and at J to 8 bases, leaving 15 bases not matched to a gene. Per germline, CDR1 LGHNA and CDR2 YSLEER. The CDR3 loop spans 16 amino acids. This CDR3 reads CASSPSTRTGWEGYTF. In nucleotides, the CDR3 is TGCGCCAGCAGCCCCTCAACGCGGACAGGGTGGGAGGGCTACACCTTC.

The chain has TRBV4-3 and TRBJ1-1; D remains unclear. The V gene lost 1 base and the J gene lost 5 bases, with 14 bases spanning the gap. The CDR3 contains 15 residues. Per germline, CDR1 LGHNA and CDR2 YSLEER. Here the CDR3 reads CASSQVVTGGTEAFF. The CDR3, as DNA: TGCGCCAGCAGCCAAGTGGTAACCGGAGGTACTGAAGCTTTCTTT.

The chain is built from TRBV4-1 and TRBJ2-7; 9 nucleotides line up with TRBD1. Germline V gene data show CDR1 as MGHRA and CDR2 as YSYEKL. The CDR3 runs to 15 residues. Trimming at V came to 1 base and at J to 2 bases, leaving 3 bases not matched to a gene. This chain's CDR3 is CASSQADRGPYEQYF. CDR3 nucleotides: TGCGCCAGCAGCCAAGCGGACAGGGGCCCCTACGAGCAGTACTTC.

This chain connects TRBV4-2 to TRBJ1-4, with D perhaps matching TRBD1 (6 bases). Trimming shortened V by 2 bases and J by 0 bases, and 19 bases separated the two germline ends. The CDR3 sequence is 19 residues long. Germline values: CDR1 LGHNA, CDR2 YNFKEQ. CDR3: CASSQTGQTIGSTNEKLFF. The CDR3 DNA follows: TGTGCCAGCAGCCAAACCGGACAGACGATCGGTTCAACTAATGAAAAACTGTTTTTT.

The J gene is TRBJ1-5, the V gene TRBV7-2; 9 nucleotides match TRBD1. The CDR3 has 15 amino acids. Germline V lookup: CDR1 SGHTA, CDR2 FQGNSA. V lost 5 bases to trimming and J lost 7 bases; unmatched junction nucleotides: 9. The CDR3 here is CASSTDRGRGQPQHF. CDR3 DNA: TGTGCCAGCAGCACGGACAGGGGAAGGGGGCAGCCCCAGCATTTT.

This clone was counted a single time. This chain uses TRBV6-5 with TRBJ2-1, with a weak D call TRBD2 (5 bases). CDR3 length: 12 amino acids. Between the trimmed V and J ends, which lost 2 bases and 7 bases, there was a span of 6 bases. Germline CDR1 reads MNHEY; CDR2 reads SVGAGI. The CDR3 loop reads CASSYGSNEQFF. The CDR3 bases are TGTGCCAGCAGTTACGGGAGTAATGAGCAGTTCTTC.

V usage is TRBV12-5 and J usage is TRBJ1-5; TRBD1 aligns across 7 bases. CDR1 is LGHNT, CDR2 FRNRAP, per germline. The CDR3 runs to 15 residues. With V trimmed by 1 base and J by 5 bases, 5 bases remained unmatched. The CDR3 spells CASGLGDRPDQPQHF. CDR3 sequence (DNA): TGTGCTAGTGGTTTGGGGGACAGACCTGATCAGCCCCAGCATTTT. The full variable domain, completed using reference TRBV12-5 and TRBJ1-5, is DARVTQTPRHKVTEMGQEVTMRCQPILGHNTVFWYRQTMMQGLELLAYFRNRAPLDDSGMPKDRFSAEMPDATLATLKIQPSEPRDSAVYFCASGLGDRPDQPQHFGDGTRLSIL.

The CDR3 region is CASSPTWGVNTEAFF. CDR3 in DNA: TGTGCCAGCAGCCCTACCTGGGGGGTGAACACTGAAGCTTTCTTT. The chain joins TRBV3-1 (or the pseudogene TRBV3-2) to TRBJ1-1; perhaps TRBD1 as D (5 bases). Germline CDR1 is LGHDT and CDR2 is YNNKEL (reference sequence). V lost 4 bases to trimming and J lost 0 bases, with 12 bases between them. There are 15 residues in the CDR3.

The V call is TRBV5-8, the J call TRBJ1-4, with D unclear. The germline V gene has CDR1 SGHTS and CDR2 YDEGEE. Trimming pared 4 bases from V and 7 bases from J, leaving 14 bases between. This CDR3 is 14 amino acids long. CDR3 in amino acids: CASSREGLAEKLFF. CDR3 bases: TGTGCCAGCAGCCGGGAGGGCCTGGCTGAAAAACTGTTTTTT.

This clone was counted a single time. The chain joins TRBV19 to TRBJ2-1; 7 bases line up with TRBD2. Per germline, CDR1 LNHDA and CDR2 SQIVND (reference sequence). V was pared by 5 bases and J by 7 bases, with 8 bases of the junction left unmatched. CDR3 length: 14 residues. The CDR3 sequence: CASSVASGANEQFF. The CDR3 bases are TGTGCCAGTAGTGTGGCTAGCGGAGCGAATGAGCAGTTCTTC.

The chain employs TRBV30 and TRBJ2-5; D call uncertain. This CDR3 has 13 amino acids. V was shortened by 1 base and J by 7 bases, with 13 bases between the two germline ends. Looked up from germline, CDR1 is GTSNPN and CDR2 is SVGIG (reference sequence). The CDR3 loop reads CAWSEDSRGTQYF. CDR3 nucleotides: TGTGCCTGGAGTGAGGATTCAAGAGGGACCCAGTACTTC.

CDR3 sequence: CASSPSYEQYF. DNA for the CDR3: TGTGCCAGCAGCCCATCCTACGAGCAGTACTTC. The chain combines TRBV5-5 with TRBJ2-7, with unresolved D. Germline CDR1 SGHKS, CDR2 YYEKEE (reference sequence). Trimming pared 4 bases from V and 1 base from J, leaving 3 bases between. This CDR3 contains 11 residues. The whole variable domain, filled in from reference TRBV5-5 and TRBJ2-7, reads DAGVTQSPTHLIKTRGQQVTLRCSPISGHKSVSWYQQVLGQGPQFIFQYYEKEERGRGNFPDRFSARQFPNYSSELNVNALLLGDSALYLCASSPSYEQYFGPGTRLTVT.

The chain uses TRBV18 and TRBJ2-6, with D possibly matching TRBD1 (7 bases). Germline-derived CDR1 and CDR2 are KGHSH and LQKENI. Trimming left V 3 bases short and J 0 bases short, with 15 bases between. The CDR3 length is 18 residues. DNA of the CDR3: TGTGCCAGCTCACCGAAGCAGGGGGGACACTCTGGGGCCAACGTCCTGACTTTC. The encoded protein is CASSPKQGGHSGANVLTF.

The V gene is TRBV14, the J gene TRBJ2-5; D not certain. From germline, CDR1 is SGHDN and CDR2 FVKESK. V gave up 4 bases and J gave up 4 bases, with 13 bases separating them. CDR3 length equals 14 residues. In DNA form, the CDR3 reads TGTGCCAGCAGCCTTCCGGGTTTAAGAGAGACCCAGTACTTC. Its protein is CASSLPGLRETQYF.

To note about this clone: Relative to the germline gene, one junction end is altered; a read error may explain this. The V gene is TRBV7-2, the J gene TRBJ2-5; D might be TRBD2 (5 bases). The CDR3 sequence is 13 residues long. Per germline, CDR1 SGHTA and CDR2 FQGNSA. CDR3 bases: TGTGCCAGCAGCTTATCGAGGGAAGAGATCCAGTACTTC. Protein sequence: CASSLSREEIQYF.

The CDR3, as DNA: TGTGCCAGCAGCCACCTAGGGACAGGGGGCGTAGGTTCACCCCTCCACTTT. It codes for CASSHLGTGGVGSPLHF. The chain is built from TRBV27 and TRBJ1-6; 12 bases map to TRBD1. CDR3 length: 17 residues. Germline-derived CDR1 and CDR2 are MNHEY and SMNVEV (reference sequence). The trim removed 6 bases at V and 9 bases at J, leaving 12 bases unmatched.

This rearrangement joins TRBV7-8 to TRBJ2-5; no firm D call. In germline, CDR1 is SGHVS, CDR2 FQNEAQ. The V gene lost 4 bases and the J gene lost 2 bases, with 11 bases spanning the gap. The CDR3 contains 14 residues. The CDR3 region has the DNA TGTGCCAGCAGCTACCTCACAGCTCAAGAGACCCAGTACTTC. Translation: CASSYLTAQETQYF.

This clone was counted a few times. The chain combines TRBV29-1 with TRBJ2-3; 7 bases agree with TRBD1. The length of the CDR3 is 15 residues. Germline V gene sequence: CDR1 SQVTM, CDR2 ANQGSEA. J was trimmed by 2 bases and V by 7 bases; bases with no gene match: 12. In nucleotides, the CDR3 is TGCAGCGCAGCCCTCTACAGGGGCGACACAGATACGCAGTATTTT. Protein sequence: CSAALYRGDTDTQYF.

Note on this clone: A junction boundary mismatches the germline segment, possibly from a read error. The gene calls are TRBV28 and TRBJ1-2; D gene ambiguous. The CDR3 is made up of 11 amino acids. Germline CDR1 is MDHEN and CDR2 is SYDVKM. The chain's CDR3 is CASSSNYGYTF. CDR3 DNA sequence: TGTGCCAGCAGTTCTAATTATGGCTACACCTTC.

The chain is built from TRBV4-1 and TRBJ1-2; no clear D gene. The germline V gene has CDR1 MGHRA and CDR2 YSYEKL. V was pared by 0 bases and J by 2 bases, with 10 bases between. CDR3 length equals 15 residues. The CDR3 coding sequence is TGCGCCAGCAGCCAAGATTCTCAAGAGAACTATGGCTACACCTTC. Encoded protein: CASSQDSQENYGYTF.

V usage is TRBV27 and J usage is TRBJ2-2; a possible D gene is TRBD2 (5 bases). The CDR3 has 14 residues. Trimming cost V 8 bases and J 4 bases, with 14 bases left between them. Germline CDR1 MNHEY, CDR2 SMNVEV (reference sequence). The CDR3 nucleotides are TGTGCCAGCTGCCCTGGCGCGGGCACCGGGGAGCTGTTTTTT. As protein: CASCPGAGTGELFF.

The chain links TRBV4-1 to TRBJ1-5; D gene unclear. V gave up 0 bases and J gave up 6 bases, with 24 bases separating them. CDR3 length equals 19 residues. The V gene's germline CDR1 is MGHRA and CDR2 YSYEKL. CDR3 residues: CASSQDDGAGRNLGQPQHF. The CDR3 region has the DNA TGCGCCAGCAGCCAAGACGATGGCGCAGGCCGTAATCTTGGTCAGCCCCAGCATTTT.

V gene TRBV29-1 combines with J gene TRBJ2-2; 8 bases fit TRBD2. The CDR3 sequence is 15 residues long. Germline CDR1 and CDR2: SQVTM and ANQGSEA. Trimming removed 6 bases from V and 3 bases from J; junction bases left unmatched: 9. The DNA of the CDR3 is TGCAGCGTGCTCCTCGGGGGGGCCTACACCGGGGAGCTGTTTTTT. Translated, it gives CSVLLGGAYTGELFF.

CDR3 nucleotide sequence: TGTGCCAGCAGCTTAGAGCGGGGGAGGTCCTACGAGCAGTACTTC. Its protein product is CASSLERGRSYEQYF. The rearrangement uses TRBV7-8 and TRBJ2-7; 8 nucleotides align to TRBD2. CDR1 and CDR2 from the germline V gene are SGHVS and FQNEAQ. V lost 1 base to trimming and J lost 1 base; unmatched junction nucleotides: 3. There are 15 residues in the CDR3.

J is TRBJ1-1 and V is TRBV19; D may be TRBD1 (5 bases). V lost 3 bases, J lost 7 bases, and 12 bases lay in between. Germline V gene sequence: CDR1 LNHDA, CDR2 SQIVND (reference sequence). The CDR3 consists of 13 residues. CDR3 in DNA: TGTGCCAGTAGTATCCAGGGACTAAGTGAAGCTTTCTTT. Protein: CASSIQGLSEAFF.

The chain is built from TRBV6-5 and TRBJ2-7; TRBD2 agrees at 12 bases. This CDR3 has 13 amino acids. With 6 bases clipped from V and 4 bases from J, the junction kept 1 base outside the gene matches. CDR1 MNHEY and CDR2 SVGAGI come from the germline V gene. The CDR3 loop is CASSGLAGYEQYF. CDR3 nucleotides: TGTGCCAGCAGCGGACTAGCGGGATACGAGCAGTACTTC.

This rearrangement joins TRBV15 to TRBJ2-7; D possibly corresponds to TRBD2 (6 bases). This CDR3 has 15 amino acids. The V end lost 0 bases, the J end lost 9 bases, and 18 bases lay between the germline ends. The germline V gene has CDR1 LNHNV and CDR2 YYDKDF (reference sequence). CDR3 loop: CATSRDVNRMGGQYF. CDR3 DNA sequence: TGTGCCACCAGCAGAGATGTCAACAGGATGGGGGGGCAGTACTTC.